Detailed here is one T cell receptor (beta chain). The data were produced by immunoSEQ multiplex PCR, yet TCRdb's version contains in-frame clones alone and is incomplete. Counted here are around 89,000 clones, 85% to 95% occurring once; the ten biggest clones make up roughly 0.26%. This CDR3 has 14 residues. V shed 5 bases and J shed 0 bases, with 10 bases lying between them. The germline CDR1 and CDR2 sequences are SGHNT and YENEEA. This specimen comes from a study of technical replicates of blood from a few donors. This sequence originates from a human donor in good health. V is TRBV11-3 and J is TRBJ2-5, with TRBD2 as a possible D gene (6 bases). The material sequenced was T cells isolated from PBMCs. The CDR3 is CASSPGTDQETQYF. CDR3 bases: TGTGCCAGCAGCCCAGGGACTGACCAAGAGACCCAGTACTTC.